The T cell receptor beta chain described here comes from a study of control samples from healthy donors and cancer patients. Sequencing used immunoSEQ multiplex PCR; TCRdb keeps in-frame clones, though not all of them. Of more than 95,000 clones in the sample, about 94% were seen once. With 3 bases clipped from V and 7 bases from J, the junction kept 6 bases outside the gene matches. CDR1 LGHNA and CDR2 YNFKEQ come from the germline V gene. This CDR3 has 15 residues. Sequencing was done on a sample of blood. The chain has TRBV4-2 and TRBJ2-1; 10 bases are shared with TRBD2. This receptor was taken from a man younger than 45 in good health. The CDR3 loop reads CASSQGSGGGNEQFF. CDR3 sequence (DNA): TGTGCCAGCAGCCAGGGCAGCGGGGGGGGAAATGAGCAGTTCTTC.